A single sample gave rise to the 32 T cell receptor beta chains below, sequenced in a study of cytomegalovirus exposure and HLA in healthy donors. With 60 Vbeta and 13 Jbeta primers, the PCR was carried out. The method was immunoSEQ multiplex PCR; TCRdb's version includes in-frame clones alone and lacks a portion of them. The repertoire includes about 120,000 clones, 81% of them detected once, and 1.5% to 2% sits in the top ten. The sample consisted of PBMCs. The receptors derive from a man aged 40-49 years in good health and CMV-seronegative.

The genes are TRBV5-1 and TRBJ2-2, with 10 positions matching TRBD1. The germline gives CDR1 SGHRS, CDR2 YFSETQ. This CDR3 region has 15 residues. J lost 3 bases, V lost 4 bases, and 3 bases had no gene match. The chain's CDR3 is CASSEDRGYTGELFF. The CDR3 nucleotides read TGCGCCAGCAGCGAGGACAGGGGGTACACCGGGGAGCTGTTTTTT.

This chain connects TRBV28 to TRBJ1-6, with D maybe TRBD1 (5 bases). The germline gives CDR1 MDHEN, CDR2 SYDVKM. V dropped 8 bases and J dropped 9 bases, with 14 bases sitting between them. The CDR3 runs 13 residues. CDR3 region: CASVRGYGSPLHF. The CDR3 DNA sequence: TGTGCCAGCGTCCGGGGGTATGGTTCACCCCTCCACTTT.

The chain links TRBV7-8 to TRBJ1-1; the D gene is possibly TRBD1 (5 bases). The CDR3 is 15 amino acids. Looked up from germline, CDR1 is SGHVS and CDR2 is FQNEAQ. V lost 0 bases and J lost 8, with 16 bases in between. The CDR3 spells CASSLALGSGGEAFF. The CDR3 nucleotides are TGTGCCAGCAGCTTAGCGCTTGGCAGCGGGGGGGAAGCTTTCTTT.

This sequence joins TRBV4-3 and TRBJ1-2; no definite D call. The V gene lost 0 bases and the J gene lost 4 bases, with 9 bases spanning the gap. Germline V gives CDR1 LGHNA, CDR2 YSLEER. This CDR3 region has 14 residues. The CDR3 is CASSQDGHLYGYTF. In DNA form, the CDR3 reads TGCGCCAGCAGCCAAGATGGCCACCTCTATGGCTACACCTTC.

This clone was recorded only once. A read error may account for a junction end that differs from germline. The gene calls are TRBV6-4 and TRBJ1-6; D is ambiguous. Germline assignment: CDR1 MRHNA and CDR2 SNTAGT. CDR3 length: 13 residues. CDR3: CASGEESSSPLHF. CDR3 DNA: TGTGCCAGCGGTGAGGAGAGCAGTTCACCCCTCCACTTT.

The CDR3 region has the DNA TGTGCCAGCAGTTTAACGACCGGGAGCAATCAGCCCCAGCATTTT. Protein sequence: CASSLTTGSNQPQHF. The V and J genes are TRBV27 and TRBJ1-5; D ambiguous. The length of the CDR3 is 15 residues. Looked up from germline, CDR1 is MNHEY and CDR2 is SMNVEV (reference sequence). V gave up 2 bases and J gave up 1 base, with 9 bases separating them.

This clone was seen just once. This is likely a read error, given that the CDR3 carries no conserved phenylalanine or tryptophan at its end. This chain joins TRBV6-5 and TRBJ2-6; a possible D gene is TRBD2 (6 bases). Trimming shortened V by 4 bases and J by 0 bases, and 10 bases separated the two germline ends. The CDR3 covers 16 residues. CDR1 is MNHEY, CDR2 SVGAGI, per germline. This CDR3 reads CASSSTGSSGANVLTL. CDR3 coding DNA: TGTGCCAGCAGTTCCACCGGGAGCTCTGGGGCCAACGTCCTGACTCTC.

The rearrangement joins TRBV7-8 to TRBJ1-4, with D hard to call. Trimming pared 5 bases from V and 8 bases from J, leaving 15 bases between. CDR1 and CDR2 from the germline V gene are SGHVS and FQNEAQ. The CDR3 sequence is 14 residues long. CDR3: CASSPRPGSEKLFF. CDR3 DNA sequence: TGTGCCAGCAGCCCTAGGCCGGGTTCCGAAAAACTGTTTTTT.

The V and J genes are TRBV6-1 and TRBJ1-5, with D tentatively TRBD1 (6 bases). The CDR3 runs to 13 residues. CDR1 and CDR2 (germline): MNHNS, SASEGT. V was shortened by 6 bases and J by 6 bases, with 12 bases between the two germline ends. The CDR3 is CASRRDTIQPQHF. Here the CDR3 DNA reads TGTGCCAGCAGACGGGACACAATTCAGCCCCAGCATTTT.

In its sample, this clone was seen a few times. The V call is TRBV5-5, the J call TRBJ1-2, with TRBD1 matching over 12 bases. The CDR3 contains 16 residues. Germline CDR1 SGHKS, CDR2 YYEKEE (reference sequence). The V segment lost 2 bases and the J segment 5 bases; nucleotides outside the gene matches: 7. In DNA form, the CDR3 reads TGTGCCAGCAGCTTCCGGGACAGGGGGCCCCATTATGGCTACACCTTC. Protein: CASSFRDRGPHYGYTF.

On this clone: The same CDR3 can be traced to other DNA sequences in this sample. The CDR3 loop is CASSIQRSSYNSPLHF. The CDR3 DNA reads as TGTGCCAGTAGTATCCAGAGGAGCTCCTATAATTCACCCCTCCACTTT. The gene calls are TRBV19 and TRBJ1-6; D remains ambiguous. V was clipped by 3 bases and J by 0 bases, with 9 bases between them. CDR1 and CDR2 from the germline V gene are LNHDA and SQIVND (reference sequence). CDR3 length: 16 residues.

The chain employs TRBV10-2 and TRBJ1-6; D call uncertain. The V gene lost 7 bases and the J gene lost 6 bases, with 10 bases spanning the gap. The CDR3 length is 13 residues. Germline V gene data show CDR1 as WSHSY and CDR2 as SAAADI. The CDR3 region is CASNQSGNSPLHF. The CDR3 DNA is TGCGCCAGCAACCAGAGCGGTAATTCACCCCTCCACTTT.

The chain has TRBV2 and TRBJ2-3; TRBD2 might be the D (5 bases). V was trimmed by 7 bases and J by 0 bases, leaving 11 bases between them. Germline assignment: CDR1 SNHLY and CDR2 FYNNEI. The CDR3 is 14 residues long. CDR3 bases: TGTGCCAGCACCCGGGAAAAGAGCACAGATACGCAGTATTTT. It encodes CASTREKSTDTQYF.

The chain carries TRBV6-1 and TRBJ2-1; a weak D match, TRBD2 (6 bases). Trimming pared 3 bases from V and 0 bases from J, leaving 12 bases between. Germline loops: CDR1 MNHNS, CDR2 SASEGT. The CDR3 has 16 residues. The CDR3 here is CASSDPRGSSYNEQFF. The CDR3 nucleotides are TGTGCCAGCAGTGATCCACGGGGGAGCTCCTACAATGAGCAGTTCTTC.

The chain recombines TRBV5-4 with TRBJ1-2; 7 bases are a match to TRBD1. Germline trimming cut 4 bases from V and 6 bases from J; bases unmatched to any gene: 9. CDR1 and CDR2 from the germline V gene are SGHNT and YYREEE (reference sequence). The CDR3 is 14 amino acids. Written as DNA, the CDR3 is TGTGCCAGCAGCAACAGACAGGGCAGAGATGGCTACACCTTC. This sequence encodes CASSNRQGRDGYTF.

In DNA form, the CDR3 reads TGCGCCACCACGATACTAGCGGGGGCCACAGATACGCAGTATTTT. This translates into CATTILAGATDTQYF. The rearrangement uses TRBV5-1 and TRBJ2-3; 11 bases line up with TRBD2. Germline CDR1 and CDR2: SGHRS and YFSETQ. Trimming at V came to 9 bases and at J to 2 bases, leaving 8 bases not matched to a gene. This CDR3 contains 15 residues.

This clone showed up just once. The V call is TRBV25-1, the J call TRBJ1-3, with D tentatively TRBD1 (6 bases). The V gene lost 7 bases and the J gene lost 2 bases, with 12 bases spanning the gap. Germline V gene data show CDR1 as MGHDK and CDR2 as SYGVNS. The CDR3 consists of 14 residues. The CDR3 spells CASKTGLPGNTIYF. The CDR3 coding sequence is TGTGCCAGCAAGACAGGCCTTCCTGGAAACACCATATATTTT.

Here the CDR3 reads CASSSVGLAVTDTQYF. Written as DNA, the CDR3 is TGTGCCAGCAGTTCGGTAGGGCTAGCGGTCACAGATACGCAGTATTTT. The chain has TRBV6-5 and TRBJ2-3, with TRBD2 identical over 7 bases. This CDR3 has 16 residues. Unmatched junction bases numbered 9, after V lost 4 bases and J lost 2 bases. Germline-derived CDR1 and CDR2 are MNHEY and SVGAGI.

This chain links TRBV6-5 with TRBJ2-5, with 8 bases fitting TRBD1. The J call may be wrong; the DNA end is better matched by TRBJ2-7. CDR3 length: 14 residues. Germline V gene sequence: CDR1 MNHEY, CDR2 SVGAGI. The CDR3: CASSPGQGSYEQYF. The DNA for the CDR3 is TGTGCCAGCAGTCCTGGACAGGGTAGCTACGAGCAGTACTTC.

The chain combines TRBV7-2 with TRBJ1-5, with D possibly being TRBD1 (6 bases). This CDR3 is built from 13 residues. The V end lost 5 bases, the J end lost 2 bases, and 7 bases lay between the germline ends. Germline CDR1 reads SGHTA; CDR2 reads FQGNSA. This CDR3 reads CASSRQGNQPQHF. The CDR3 DNA reads TGTGCCAGCAGCCGACAGGGCAATCAGCCCCAGCATTTT.

V is TRBV29-1 and J is TRBJ2-1, with D unclear. The CDR3 has 12 amino acids. Trimming shortened V by 3 bases and J by 5 bases, and 8 bases separated the two germline ends. Germline lookup yields CDR1 SQVTM and CDR2 ANQGSEA. CDR3 protein: CSVERRDNEQFF. The CDR3 DNA is TGCAGCGTTGAGCGCCGTGACAATGAGCAGTTCTTC.

This chain joins TRBV29-1 and TRBJ1-5; no clear D gene. This CDR3 comprises 15 residues. The V gene lost 6 bases and the J gene lost 0 bases, with 15 bases spanning the gap. The germline CDR1 and CDR2 sequences are SQVTM and ANQGSEA. CDR3 region: CSVPDGLNSNQPQHF. In nucleotides, the CDR3 is TGCAGCGTCCCCGACGGACTTAATAGCAATCAGCCCCAGCATTTT. Looking up the rest from reference TRBV29-1 and TRBJ1-5 gives the full variable domain: SAVISQKPSRDICQRGTSLTIQCQVDSQVTMMFWYRQQPGQSLTLIATANQGSEATYESGFVIDKFPISRPNLTFSTLTVSNMSPEDSSIYLCSVPDGLNSNQPQHFGDGTRLSIL.

The table lists this clone with a few counts. This sequence joins TRBV19 and TRBJ2-5; 11 bases agree with TRBD1. The germline CDR1 and CDR2 sequences are LNHDA and SQIVND (reference sequence). With V trimmed by 6 bases and J by 4 bases, 4 bases remained unmatched. This CDR3 contains 14 residues. CDR3 sequence reads: CASRRTGGVETQYF. Written as DNA, the CDR3 is TGTGCCAGTAGGCGGACAGGGGGCGTAGAGACCCAGTACTTC.

The gene calls are TRBV28 and TRBJ2-1; TRBD1 matches at 8 bases. Germline V gene lookup returns CDR1 MDHEN and CDR2 SYDVKM. After removal of 4 bases from V and 5 bases from J, the junction contained 4 bases not matched to a gene. The CDR3 loop spans 14 amino acids. In nucleotides, the CDR3 is TGTGCCAGCAGTTACGACAGGGGAAACAATGAGCAGTTCTTC. Residues: CASSYDRGNNEQFF.

The V and J genes are TRBV4-3 and TRBJ2-7; perhaps TRBD2 as D (5 bases). Germline values: CDR1 LGHNA, CDR2 YSLEER. The CDR3 consists of 14 residues. Deletions cut 1 base from V and 3 bases from J, with 10 bases between. CDR3 coding DNA: TGCGCCAGCAGCCAAGGGAGGCAGTTCTACGAGCAGTACTTC. Protein product: CASSQGRQFYEQYF.

The rearrangement uses TRBV5-4 and TRBJ2-1, with 9 bases matching TRBD1. The CDR3 loop spans 19 amino acids. Germline V gene sequence: CDR1 SGHNT, CDR2 YYREEE (reference sequence). Trimming at V came to 4 bases and at J to 7 bases, leaving 21 bases not matched to a gene. This chain's CDR3 is CASSHPPTLGQGGVNEQFF. CDR3 nucleotides: TGTGCCAGCAGCCACCCACCAACCCTGGGACAGGGTGGAGTGAATGAGCAGTTCTTC.

Notes on this clone: Other DNA sequences in the same sample also yield this CDR3. This chain connects TRBV4-2 to TRBJ2-1; 11 bases are a match to TRBD2. The V segment lost 4 bases and the J segment 9 bases; nucleotides outside the gene matches: 5. This CDR3 is built from 14 residues. Germline loops: CDR1 LGHNA, CDR2 YNFKEQ. In DNA, the CDR3 is TGTGCCAGCAGCCTCGGGACTAGCGGAGGTGAGCAGTTCTTC. It translates to CASSLGTSGGEQFF.

The chain employs TRBV5-1 and TRBJ1-1, with D possibly matching TRBD1 (5 bases). V was cut by 2 bases and J by 1 base, with 9 bases left in between. Per germline, CDR1 SGHRS and CDR2 YFSETQ. The CDR3 runs 14 residues. In DNA, the CDR3 is TGCGCCAGCAGCTTAGGACAATGGAACACTGAAGCTTTCTTT. Translated: CASSLGQWNTEAFF.

This chain joins TRBV30 and TRBJ2-7, with TRBD2 matching 10 bases. Germline trimming cut 3 bases from V and 7 bases from J; bases unmatched to any gene: 12. The CDR3 contains 15 residues. Germline assignment: CDR1 GTSNPN and CDR2 SVGIG (reference sequence). The CDR3 protein is CAWSLRSGRASEQYF. CDR3 bases: TGTGCCTGGAGCCTACGGAGCGGGAGGGCCTCGGAGCAGTACTTC.

The chain couples TRBV5-1 to TRBJ2-1; D may be TRBD2 (5 bases). CDR3 length equals 13 residues. From germline, CDR1 is SGHRS and CDR2 YFSETQ. V lost 4 bases, J lost 7 bases, and 12 bases lay in between. The CDR3 sequence: CASSRRTENEQFF. CDR3 in DNA: TGCGCCAGCAGCCGGAGGACGGAGAATGAGCAGTTCTTC. The variable domain in full, with the rest retrieved from reference TRBV5-1 and TRBJ2-1, is KAGVTQTPRYLIKTRGQQVTLSCSPISGHRSVSWYQQTPGQGLQFLFEYFSETQRNKGNFPGRFSGRQFSNSRSEMNVSTLELGDSALYLCASSRRTENEQFFGPGTRLTVL.

V is TRBV27 and J is TRBJ2-2; 8 bases fit TRBD1. The CDR3 sequence is 16 residues long. Germline-derived CDR1 and CDR2 are MNHEY and SMNVEV (reference sequence). Trimming took 4 bases from V and 4 from J; bases not matched to a gene: 8. CDR3: CASSWVTGVGTGELFF. CDR3 DNA: TGTGCCAGCAGTTGGGTGACAGGGGTGGGCACCGGGGAGCTGTTTTTT.

This chain uses TRBV19 with TRBJ2-5; 13 bases line up with TRBD2. With V trimmed by 5 bases and J by 2 bases, 11 bases remained unmatched. CDR1 and CDR2 (germline): LNHDA, SQIVND (reference sequence). This CDR3 region has 18 residues. The chain's CDR3 is CASSPWTSGGEVQETQYF. The CDR3 bases are TGTGCCAGTAGTCCGTGGACTAGCGGGGGCGAAGTTCAAGAGACCCAGTACTTC.